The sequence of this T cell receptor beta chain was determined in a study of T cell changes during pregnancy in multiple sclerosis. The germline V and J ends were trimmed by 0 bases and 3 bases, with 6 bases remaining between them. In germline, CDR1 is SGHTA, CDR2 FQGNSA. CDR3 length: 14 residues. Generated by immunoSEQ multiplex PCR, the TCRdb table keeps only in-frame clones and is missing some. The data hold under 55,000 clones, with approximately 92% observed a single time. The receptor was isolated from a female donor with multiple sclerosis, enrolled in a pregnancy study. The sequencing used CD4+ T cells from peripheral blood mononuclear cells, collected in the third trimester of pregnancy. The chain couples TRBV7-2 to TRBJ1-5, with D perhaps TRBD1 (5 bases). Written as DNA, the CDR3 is TGTGCCAGCAGCTTAGCGGACAACAATCAGCCCCAGCATTTT. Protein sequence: CASSLADNNQPQHF. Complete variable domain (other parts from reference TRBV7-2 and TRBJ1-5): GAGVSQSPSNKVTEKGKDVELRCDPISGHTALYWYRQSLGQGLEFLIYFQGNSAPDKSGLPSDRFSAERTGGSVSTLTIQRTQQEDSAVYLCASSLADNNQPQHFGDGTRLSIL.